This T cell receptor (beta chain) was retrieved from a study of OX40 agonist ivuxolimab in advanced cancers. Regarding the study as a whole: Average numbers of expanded clones were greater in CD8+ T cells than in CD4+.

The protocol was immunoSEQ multiplex PCR, while the TCRdb copy is restricted to in-frame clones and leaves out a portion. The sample has tens of thousands of clones, 82% seen once. Concerning this clone itself: No antigen is known for it.

V was trimmed by 4 bases and J by 1 base, leaving 19 bases between them. The germline V gene has CDR1 SGHNT and CDR2 YYREEE (reference sequence). The CDR3 runs to 17 residues. This specimen consisted of CD4+ or CD8+ T cells sorted from blood, obtained in a trial of the OX40 agonist ivuxolimab. The J gene is TRBJ2-3, the V gene TRBV5-4; D is possibly TRBD1 (5 bases). This clonotype was obtained from an adult with an advanced solid tumor such as melanoma, head and neck, liver or kidney cancer. CDR3 bases: TGTGCCAGCAGCCCCCAATGGGGCTCTACCCGCACAGATACGCAGTATTTT. Protein product: CASSPQWGSTRTDTQYF.